This T cell receptor beta chain was profiled in a study of blood T cell repertoires in COVID-19. Study context: Whether acute or convalescent, the COVID-19 samples came from the United States, Italy and Spain. Sample material is recorded as cDNA or gDNA derived from T cells, B-cell-depleted T cells, or PBMCs.

This clone appeared a single time. Source study methods: For nucleated cells, counts were estimated from reference gene primer amplification. Some clones are missing from TCRdb's copy, which holds only in-frame ones; the method was immunoSEQ multiplex PCR. V and J calls and clone size follow that table, whereas D and trimming were derived from the DNA. The sample lists some 150,000 clones, roughly 82% occurring once. CDR3 size: 13 residues. Trimming removed 4 bases from V and 7 bases from J, with 11 bases in between. The sequence was collected from a woman in her 50s in a cohort sampled during active or convalescent COVID-19. Material for sequencing was peripheral blood. The chain uses TRBV12-3 or TRBV12-4 and TRBJ1-5; D might be TRBD1 (5 bases). The DNA for the CDR3 is TGTGCCAGCAGTTCCCCGGGGGAGCAGCCCCAGCATTTT. As protein: CASSSPGEQPQHF.